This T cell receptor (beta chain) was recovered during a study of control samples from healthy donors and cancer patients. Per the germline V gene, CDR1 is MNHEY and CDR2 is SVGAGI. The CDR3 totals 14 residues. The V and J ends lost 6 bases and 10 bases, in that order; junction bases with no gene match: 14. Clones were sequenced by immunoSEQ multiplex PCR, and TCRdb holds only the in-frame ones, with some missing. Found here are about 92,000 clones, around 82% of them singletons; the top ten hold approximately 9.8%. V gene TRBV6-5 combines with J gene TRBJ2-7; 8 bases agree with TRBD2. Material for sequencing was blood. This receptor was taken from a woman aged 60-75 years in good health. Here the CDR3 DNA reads TGTGCCAGCAGACCCGCCGGCGGCGGGAGGACTCAGTACTTC. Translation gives CASRPAGGGRTQYF.